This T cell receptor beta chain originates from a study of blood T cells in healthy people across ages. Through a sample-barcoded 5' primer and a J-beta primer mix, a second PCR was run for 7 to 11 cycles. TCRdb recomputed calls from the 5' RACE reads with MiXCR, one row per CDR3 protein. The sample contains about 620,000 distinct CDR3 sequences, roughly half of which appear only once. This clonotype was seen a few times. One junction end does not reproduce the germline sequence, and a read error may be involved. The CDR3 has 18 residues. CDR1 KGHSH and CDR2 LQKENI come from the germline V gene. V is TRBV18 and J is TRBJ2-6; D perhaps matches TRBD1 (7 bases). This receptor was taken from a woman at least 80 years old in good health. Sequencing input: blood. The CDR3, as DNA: TGTGCCAGCTCAATGCGGGACAGACAAACCGCTGGGGCCAACGCCCTGACTTTC. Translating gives CASSMRDRQTAGANALTF.